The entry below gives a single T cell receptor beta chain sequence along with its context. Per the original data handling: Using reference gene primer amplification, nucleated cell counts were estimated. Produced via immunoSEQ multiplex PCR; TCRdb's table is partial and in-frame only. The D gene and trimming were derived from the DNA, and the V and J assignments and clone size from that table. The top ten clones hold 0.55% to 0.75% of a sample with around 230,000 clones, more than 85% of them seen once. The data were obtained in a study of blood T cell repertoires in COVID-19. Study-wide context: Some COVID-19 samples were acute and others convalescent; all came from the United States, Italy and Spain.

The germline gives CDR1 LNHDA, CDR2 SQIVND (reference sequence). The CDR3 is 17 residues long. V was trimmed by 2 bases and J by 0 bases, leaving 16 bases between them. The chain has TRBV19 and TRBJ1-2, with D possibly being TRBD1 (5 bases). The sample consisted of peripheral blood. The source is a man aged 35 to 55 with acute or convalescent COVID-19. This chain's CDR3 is CASSIIGAGETNYGYTF. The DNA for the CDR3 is TGTGCCAGTAGTATAATTGGGGCAGGTGAAACTAACTATGGCTACACCTTC.